The rows below give T cell receptor beta chains drawn from one sample of a study of blood T cell repertoires in COVID-19. Libraries were prepared by immunoSEQ multiplex PCR; TCRdb keeps only in-frame clonotypes and omits some of them. The sample holds 240,000 or so clones, around 81% seen once. The sequencing input was peripheral blood. The receptor set was obtained from a man aged 30-40 years who had recovered from COVID-19. Both conserved end residues are part of each CDR3. A D gene is named only where the DNA matches it firmly. The size field is filled for only some rows; it gives once, few, many or a size class.

J: TRBJ2-7
size: NA
V: TRBV19
D: TRBD1
CDR3: CASSITGTGGSEQYF
DNA: TGTGCCAGTAGTATCACCGGGACAGGGGGTTCCGAGCAGTACTTC

J: TRBJ2-7
size: once
V: TRBV12-3/TRBV12-4
D: NA
CDR3: CASSSAYEQYF
DNA: TGTGCCAGCAGTTCTGCCTACGAGCAGTACTTC

J: TRBJ1-2
size: NA
V: TRBV12-3/TRBV12-4
D: TRBD1
CDR3: CASRGTGQNGYTF
DNA: TGTGCCAGCAGGGGGACAGGACAGAATGGCTACACCTTC

J: TRBJ2-7
size: NA
V: TRBV19
D: TRBD1
CDR3: CASSPAGQGSYEQYF
DNA: TGTGCCAGTAGTCCGGCGGGACAGGGCTCCTACGAGCAGTACTTC

J: TRBJ1-3
size: NA
V: TRBV5-4
D: TRBD1
CDR3: CASSRGTALRNTIYF
DNA: TGTGCCAGCAGCCGCGGGACAGCACTCAGAAACACCATATATTTT

J: TRBJ1-1
size: NA
V: TRBV14
D: NA
CDR3: CASSQGGQEAFF
DNA: TGTGCCAGCAGCCAAGGGGGACAAGAAGCTTTCTTT

J: TRBJ1-3
size: NA
V: TRBV4-1
D: NA
CDR3: CASSQMGRVSGNTIYF
DNA: TGCGCCAGCAGCCAAATGGGCAGGGTCTCTGGAAACACCATATATTTT

J: TRBJ2-5
size: NA
V: TRBV6-1
D: NA
CDR3: CASSEVYRQETQYF
DNA: TGTGCCAGCAGTGAAGTTTACAGGCAAGAGACCCAGTACTTC

J: TRBJ2-3
size: once
V: TRBV14
D: NA
CDR3: CASSPAPEGTQYF
DNA: TGTGCCAGCAGCCCAGCCCCGGAGGGAACGCAGTATTTT

J: TRBJ2-5
size: once
V: TRBV9
D: TRBD2
CDR3: CASSEVGTSGGPFGTQYF
DNA: TGTGCCAGCAGCGAAGTGGGGACTAGCGGGGGCCCTTTCGGGACCCAGTACTTC

J: TRBJ1-1
size: NA
V: TRBV6-5
D: TRBD1
CDR3: CASSYDRGRYPTEAFF
DNA: TGTGCCAGCAGTTACGATAGGGGGCGGTACCCCACTGAAGCTTTCTTT

J: TRBJ1-1
size: NA
V: TRBV3-1/TRBV3-2
D: NA
CDR3: CASSQVFRGDTEAFF
DNA: TGTGCCAGCAGCCAAGTATTCCGCGGGGACACTGAAGCTTTCTTT

J: TRBJ1-5
size: NA
V: TRBV19
D: NA
CDR3: CASSAFQGAQPQHF
DNA: TGTGCCAGTAGTGCCTTTCAAGGGGCTCAGCCCCAGCATTTT

J: TRBJ2-1
size: NA
V: TRBV3-1/TRBV3-2
D: NA
CDR3: CASSQLLGGQYNEQFF
DNA: TGTGCCAGCAGCCAGTTATTGGGGGGACAGTACAATGAGCAGTTCTTC

J: TRBJ1-2
size: NA
V: TRBV27
D: NA
CDR3: CASSSQTGAYGYTF
DNA: TGTGCCAGCAGTTCACAGACAGGCGCCTATGGCTACACCTTC

J: TRBJ2-3
size: NA
V: TRBV10-1
D: TRBD1
CDR3: CASSESFGGTGEDTQYF
DNA: TGCGCCAGCAGTGAGTCGTTCGGGGGGACAGGGGAGGATACGCAGTATTTT

J: TRBJ1-1
size: NA
V: TRBV4-1
D: NA
CDR3: CASSLGLNTEAFF
DNA: TGCGCCAGCAGTCTGGGCCTGAACACTGAAGCTTTCTTT

J: TRBJ1-4
size: NA
V: TRBV4-1
D: NA
CDR3: CASSQENRDNEKLFF
DNA: TGCGCCAGCAGCCAAGAAAACCGGGATAATGAAAAACTGTTTTTT

J: TRBJ2-5
size: NA
V: TRBV5-1
D: TRBD2
CDR3: CASSFGLAGFSIQETQYF
DNA: TGCGCCAGCAGCTTCGGACTAGCGGGCTTCTCTATACAAGAGACCCAGTACTTC

J: TRBJ1-1
size: NA
V: TRBV9
D: TRBD1
CDR3: CASSGDRVGSEAFF
DNA: TGTGCCAGCAGCGGGGACAGGGTTGGTTCTGAAGCTTTCTTT

J: TRBJ1-6
size: NA
V: TRBV7-9
D: NA
CDR3: CASSLKQGASPLHF
DNA: TGTGCCAGCAGCTTGAAACAGGGCGCCTCACCCCTCCACTTT

J: TRBJ2-3
size: NA
V: TRBV14
D: NA
CDR3: CASSQDSQVDTQYF
DNA: TGTGCCAGCAGCCAAGATTCCCAGGTGGATACGCAGTATTTT

J: TRBJ2-6
size: NA
V: TRBV19
D: NA
CDR3: CASSNRAGANVLTF
DNA: TGTGCCAGTAGTAACAGGGCCGGGGCCAACGTCCTGACTTTC

J: TRBJ1-5
size: NA
V: TRBV4-2
D: NA
CDR3: CASSQDPVSDRQAPQHF
DNA: TGTGCCAGCAGCCAAGATCCGGTCTCGGACCGACAGGCGCCCCAGCATTTT

J: TRBJ2-1
size: many
V: TRBV11-2
D: TRBD2
CDR3: CASSVSGGPAYNEQFF
DNA: TGTGCCAGCAGCGTAAGCGGGGGCCCCGCCTACAATGAGCAGTTCTTC

J: TRBJ1-2
size: NA
V: TRBV5-1
D: TRBD1
CDR3: CASKAEDRAADGYTF
DNA: TGCGCCAGCAAAGCCGAGGACAGGGCGGCGGATGGCTACACCTTC

J: TRBJ1-1
size: NA
V: TRBV18
D: NA
CDR3: CASSPPGGGNTEAFF
DNA: TGTGCCAGCTCACCACCCGGCGGGGGGAACACTGAAGCTTTCTTT

J: TRBJ2-3
size: NA
V: TRBV18
D: TRBD2
CDR3: CASSEGLEVDTQYF
DNA: TGTGCCAGCTCGGAGGGACTAGAAGTAGATACGCAGTATTTT

J: TRBJ1-5
size: NA
V: TRBV3-1/TRBV3-2
D: NA
CDR3: CASSQDLGTRTQPQHF
DNA: TGTGCCAGCAGCCAAGATCTAGGGACTAGGACGCAGCCCCAGCATTTT

J: TRBJ2-4
size: once
V: TRBV18
D: TRBD2
CDR3: CASSPLTSGVLAKNIQYF
DNA: TGTGCCAGCTCACCACTAACTAGCGGGGTACTAGCCAAAAACATTCAGTACTTC

J: TRBJ1-2
size: NA
V: TRBV2
D: NA
CDR3: CASRWGGNGYTF
DNA: TGTGCCAGCAGATGGGGAGGGAATGGCTACACCTTC

J: TRBJ2-2
size: NA
V: TRBV6-4
D: TRBD2
CDR3: CASSSGATGELFF
DNA: TGTGCCAGCAGTAGCGGGGCCACCGGGGAGCTGTTTTTT

J: TRBJ2-1
size: many
V: TRBV6-1
D: NA
CDR3: CASSEELHNEQFF
DNA: TGTGCCAGCAGTGAAGAGCTCCACAATGAGCAGTTCTTC

J: TRBJ1-1
size: many
V: TRBV18
D: NA
CDR3: CASSVNRENTEAFF
DNA: TGTGCCAGCTCGGTGAACAGGGAGAACACTGAAGCTTTCTTT

J: TRBJ2-1
size: NA
V: TRBV11-2
D: NA
CDR3: CASSPGPPPVTNEQFF
DNA: TGTGCCAGCAGCCCAGGCCCTCCACCGGTGACCAATGAGCAGTTCTTC

J: TRBJ2-1
size: NA
V: TRBV4-1
D: TRBD2
CDR3: CASSLLAGGRDEQFF
DNA: TGCGCCAGCAGCCTTCTAGCGGGGGGGCGCGATGAGCAGTTCTTC

J: TRBJ2-7
size: NA
V: TRBV7-8
D: NA
CDR3: CASSPRGGAGMNEQYF
DNA: TGTGCCAGCAGCCCTAGGGGGGGGGCAGGGATGAACGAGCAGTACTTC

J: TRBJ1-5
size: NA
V: TRBV12-3/TRBV12-4
D: NA
CDR3: CASSQYSNQPQHF
DNA: TGTGCCAGCAGCCAGTATAGCAATCAGCCCCAGCATTTT

J: TRBJ1-5
size: NA
V: TRBV9
D: NA
CDR3: CASSVGSGEPQHF
DNA: TGTGCCAGCAGCGTAGGTTCCGGGGAGCCCCAGCATTTT

J: TRBJ2-1
size: NA
V: TRBV29-1
D: NA
CDR3: CSVRVTVGNEQFF
DNA: TGCAGCGTTCGGGTCACGGTCGGCAATGAGCAGTTCTTC

J: TRBJ2-2
size: NA
V: TRBV9
D: TRBD2
CDR3: CASSAGLAGLSGELFF
DNA: TGTGCCAGCAGCGCGGGACTAGCGGGTTTGTCCGGGGAGCTGTTTTTT

J: TRBJ1-5
size: NA
V: TRBV28
D: TRBD1
CDR3: CASSLQGDQPQHF
DNA: TGTGCCAGCAGTTTACAGGGGGACCAGCCCCAGCATTTT

J: TRBJ1-2
size: NA
V: TRBV6-6
D: NA
CDR3: CASSHRGGGYGYTF
DNA: TGTGCCAGCAGCCACAGAGGGGGTGGCTATGGCTACACCTTC

J: TRBJ2-3
size: NA
V: TRBV7-2
D: TRBD2
CDR3: CASSLGRGGRTDTQYF
DNA: TGTGCCAGCAGCTTAGGGCGGGGGGGCCGGACAGATACGCAGTATTTT

J: TRBJ2-1
size: NA
V: TRBV6-1
D: NA
CDR3: CASSGGRPSSYNEQFF
DNA: TGTGCCAGCAGTGGGGGGAGGCCAAGCTCCTACAATGAGCAGTTCTTC

J: TRBJ2-5
size: NA
V: TRBV3-1/TRBV3-2
D: TRBD2
CDR3: CASSQGGGGNQYF
DNA: TGTGCCAGCAGCCAGGGCGGGGGGGGAAACCAGTACTTC